The clone carrying this T cell receptor beta chain was seen repeatedly, ten times or more. The antigen remains unidentified. Naive CD8 libraries came from about 20,000 to 1,000,000 sorted cells with 10%, 30% or 50% RNA. Both previously described methods and listed TCR primers were employed to make bulk TCR libraries. TCRdb re-analysed the PCR reads in MiXCR, keeping a single row per CDR3 protein. Of about half a million distinct CDR3 sequences listed, approximately 25% were seen once; the top ten hold around 0.79%. The data belong to a study of molecular identifiers for immune sequencing clone quantification. Study-level results: Underestimation of highly expanded clone sizes could arise where identical TCR molecules share a barcode.

CDR3 size: 15 residues. Between the trimmed V and J ends, which lost 5 bases and 1 base, there was a span of 14 bases. Germline V gene sequence: CDR1 SGHTA, CDR2 FQGNSA. The sequenced sample consisted of naive CD8+ T cells from blood, with Jurkat cell RNA spiked in. Subset given: FACS-sorted CD8+CD4-CCR7+CD45RA+ naive T cells. This rearrangement joins TRBV7-2 to TRBJ2-5; no firm D call. The TCR was taken from a human donor in good health. Some libraries in this study had Jurkat cell RNA spiked in. DNA for the CDR3: TGTGCCAGCAGCCCTCGGCCGGCCTCCCAAGAGACCCAGTACTTC. Translated: CASSPRPASQETQYF.